This is a list of T cell receptor beta chains from one sample in a study of monozygotic twins with inflammatory bowel disease. One entry per CDR3 protein, without DNA, is what TCRdb gives after re-calling the 5' RACE reads. Its table lists some 440,000 distinct CDR3 sequences. Sequencing used blood. Receptors were obtained from a human donor with ulcerative colitis or Crohn's disease, or a healthy co-twin of an affected twin (not recorded which). CDR3s include the opening cysteine and the closing phenylalanine or tryptophan.

V	length	J	CDR3
TRBV7-2	14	TRBJ1-5	CASSFDRDNQPQHF
TRBV7-2	15	TRBJ2-1	CASSLEAGVGNEQFF
TRBV19	14	TRBJ1-5	CASNAGGSNQPQHF
TRBV7-2	15	TRBJ1-1	CASSRPGQGNTEAFF
TRBV7-2	15	TRBJ1-3	CASSLEGGIGNTIYF
TRBV27	14	TRBJ2-7	CASSRLIDTYEQYF
TRBV9	12	TRBJ2-3	CASSVAADTQYF
TRBV6-6	14	TRBJ1-1	CASSRGQGWTEAFF
TRBV11-2	13	TRBJ2-1	CASSLQGRNEQFF
TRBV11-2	15	TRBJ2-7	CASSLTLTGSYEQYF
TRBV29-1	11	TRBJ2-7	CSVVAGLEQYF
TRBV12-3/TRBV12-4	16	TRBJ2-7	CASSLFGVRNKDEQYF
TRBV5-5	15	TRBJ2-2	CASSLLRVSAGELFF
TRBV20-1	12	TRBJ1-2	CSAPTGFYGYTF
TRBV7-2	14	TRBJ2-6	CASSLATKKGVLTF
TRBV30	13	TRBJ2-2	CAFSGRITGELFF
TRBV20-1	14	TRBJ2-3	CSARRMLGTDTQYF
TRBV20-1	14	TRBJ1-1	CSARDRGGNTEAFF